The TCR beta chain described here comes from a study of CD8+ T cells in alopecia areata. Whole-study context: Severity was scored as percentage of affected scalp area in treated patients.

RNA extraction was followed by reverse transcription into cDNA, which acted as the sequencing template. This table comes from immunoSEQ multiplex PCR, and its TCRdb copy is limited to in-frame clones, with some not included. The sample has about 140,000 clones; around four fifths are singletons. Trimming stripped 4 bases from V and 0 bases from J, with 12 bases between. Germline-derived CDR1 and CDR2 are MNHEY and SMNVEV (reference sequence). This CDR3 comprises 15 residues. The sample's treatment: oral pan-JAK inhibitor, 5-10 mg twice daily. The starting material was CD8+ T cells sorted from blood, obtained at week 4, from a patient treated with tofacitinib. This chain links TRBV27 with TRBJ1-2; D might be TRBD1 (5 bases). This TCR was sampled from a human donor with alopecia areata. In DNA form, the CDR3 reads TGTGCCAGCAGTTCAAACCCGGGGGCTAACTATGGCTACACCTTC. It encodes CASSSNPGANYGYTF.